The source of this TCR beta chain is a study of blood T cell repertoires in COVID-19. Sequencing was performed with immunoSEQ multiplex PCR; in TCRdb, only in-frame clones are kept and a portion is missing. The sample has 250,000 or so clones, 80% to 90% seen once. V trimming: 4 bases; J trimming: 2 bases; junction bases outside the gene matches: 9. The length of the CDR3 is 16 residues. Germline loops: CDR1 KGHDR, CDR2 SFDVKD. The specimen sequenced was PBMCs or T cells enriched from blood (not recorded which). The source of this sequence is a woman between 45 and 65 years old who had been exposed to COVID-19. This chain joins TRBV24-1 and TRBJ1-2; 7 bases align to TRBD1. Here the CDR3 reads CATSDPAAQGNYGYTF. The CDR3 bases are TGTGCCACCAGTGACCCCGCAGCACAGGGGAACTATGGCTACACCTTC.